This T cell receptor (beta chain) was sequenced during a study of Ad26.COV2.S vaccination and SARS-CoV-2 variants. Treatment: around 19 received Ad26.COV2.S at low or high dose, single or two shots; about five received placebo; per-sample allocation not given. Sampling happened 63 days after the first vaccine or placebo injection. Profiling relied on immunoSEQ multiplex PCR, and the TCRdb table lists in-frame clones only, not all of them. The table shows 350,000 to 400,000 clones, with approximately 91% occurring only once. This clone is medium-sized in the sample. This CDR3 region has 16 residues. Losses at the gene ends were 5 bases for V and 2 bases for J; bases not matched to a gene: 9. In germline, CDR1 is MNHNS, CDR2 SASEGT.

The gene calls are TRBV6-1 and TRBJ1-2; 9 positions match TRBD1. This specimen was peripheral blood, taken in a trial of Ad26.COV2.S vaccine versus placebo. The source is a person aged 18-60 years who received the Ad26.COV2.S COVID-19 vaccine or a placebo. The CDR3 is CASSQGTGSVNYGYTF. DNA of the CDR3: TGTGCCAGCAGTCAAGGGACAGGGTCGGTAAACTATGGCTACACCTTC.